The T cell receptor (beta chain) under discussion was sequenced for a study of blood T cell repertoires in COVID-19. Germline CDR1 is MGHRA and CDR2 is YSYEKL. The CDR3 is made up of 15 amino acids. The V and J ends lost 3 bases and 3 bases, in that order; junction bases with no gene match: 5. As originally analysed: Estimation of nucleated cell counts relied on the amplification of reference gene primers. Repertoires were generated with immunoSEQ multiplex PCR, while TCRdb's copy carries only in-frame clones and drops some. Clonal size and the V and J genes are those of that table, whereas D and trimming came from the DNA. Of 100,000 to 150,000 clones listed, 86% are singletons.

The rearrangement joins TRBV4-1 to TRBJ1-3; TRBD1 matches 7 bases. The receptor's source is a human donor in a cohort sampled during active COVID-19. The sample consisted of peripheral blood. The CDR3 DNA reads TGCGCCAGCAGCCAGACAGGGACGATTGGAAACACCATATATTTT. Translated: CASSQTGTIGNTIYF.